This TCR beta chain appears in the sequencing data of a study of cytomegalovirus exposure and HLA in healthy donors. Study-wide results and caveats: A later examination showed that TCR association rates differed by HLA locus, with DRB1 most and HLA-C fewest. The investigators catalogued 150 to 200 TCR beta chains as cytomegalovirus-associated. It was reported that the classifier diagnosed cytomegalovirus status with high specificity and sensitivity in both the original and validation cohorts.

The CDR3 covers 13 residues. V lost 6 bases and J lost 7; bases outside the gene matches: 6. Germline-derived CDR1 and CDR2 are MNHNY and SVGAGI (reference sequence). The donors gave bone marrow, and they were healthy. 60 Vbeta and 13 Jbeta primers were used in PCR. Data came from immunoSEQ multiplex PCR; TCRdb stores just in-frame clones and leaves some out. The sample has about 150,000 clones; around 67% are singletons. Regarding this clone: Its antigen is unidentified.

The rearrangement uses TRBV6-6 and TRBJ1-1; 9 nucleotides align to TRBD1. Input material: PBMCs. This clonotype originated in a woman aged 18-29 years in good health and CMV-seronegative. CDR3 nucleotide sequence: TGTGCCAGCAGAGTGGGACAGGGACTTGAAGCTTTCTTT. Translating it yields CASRVGQGLEAFF.